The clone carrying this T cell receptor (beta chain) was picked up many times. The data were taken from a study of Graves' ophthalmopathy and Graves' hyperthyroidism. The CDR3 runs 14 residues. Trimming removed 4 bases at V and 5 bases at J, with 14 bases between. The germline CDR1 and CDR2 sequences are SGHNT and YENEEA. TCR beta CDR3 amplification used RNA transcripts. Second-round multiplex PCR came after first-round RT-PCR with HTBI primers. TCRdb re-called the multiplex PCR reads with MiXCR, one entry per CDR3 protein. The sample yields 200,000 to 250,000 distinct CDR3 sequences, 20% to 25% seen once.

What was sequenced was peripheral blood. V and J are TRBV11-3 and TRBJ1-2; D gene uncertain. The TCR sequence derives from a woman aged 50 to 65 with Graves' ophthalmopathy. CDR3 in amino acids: CASSSSRLWYGYTF. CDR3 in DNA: TGTGCCAGCAGCTCAAGCCGACTGTGGTATGGCTACACCTTC.